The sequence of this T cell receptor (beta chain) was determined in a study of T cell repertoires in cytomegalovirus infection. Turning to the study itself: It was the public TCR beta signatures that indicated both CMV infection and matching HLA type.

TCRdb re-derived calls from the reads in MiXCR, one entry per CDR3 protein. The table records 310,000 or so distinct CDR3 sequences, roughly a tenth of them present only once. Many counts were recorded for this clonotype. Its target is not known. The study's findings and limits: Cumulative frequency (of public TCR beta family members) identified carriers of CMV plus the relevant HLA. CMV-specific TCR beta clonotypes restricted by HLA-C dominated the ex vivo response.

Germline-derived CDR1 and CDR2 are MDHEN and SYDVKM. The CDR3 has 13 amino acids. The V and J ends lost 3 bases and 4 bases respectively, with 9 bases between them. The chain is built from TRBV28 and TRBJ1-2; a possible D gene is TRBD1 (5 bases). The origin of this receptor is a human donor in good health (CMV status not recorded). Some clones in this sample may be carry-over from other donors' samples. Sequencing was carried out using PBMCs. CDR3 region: CASSFDGGYGYTF. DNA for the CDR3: TGTGCCAGCAGTTTTGACGGGGGCTATGGCTACACCTTC.